The sequence of this TCR beta chain was determined in a study of T cell repertoires in cytomegalovirus infection. Per germline, CDR1 ENHRY and CDR2 SYGVKD. Deletions cut 1 base from V and 7 bases from J, with 8 bases between. The CDR3 loop spans 14 amino acids. As regards this clonotype: The antigen remains unidentified.

Using its own MiXCR run on the reads, TCRdb lists one record per CDR3 protein. This sample yields just over 150,000 distinct CDR3 sequences, of which around 22% are seen a single time; about a tenth belongs to the top ten. Whole-study findings and limits: The response measured ex vivo was dominated by TCR beta clonotypes (HLA-C-restricted and CMV-specific). Using cumulative public TCR beta family frequency, the authors identified those who carried CMV together with the relevant HLA.

V and J are TRBV10-3 and TRBJ1-6; no definite D call. The sample was PBMCs. The sequence derives from a human donor in good health (CMV status not recorded). Some clones in this sample may be carry-over from other donors' samples. The CDR3 coding sequence is TGTGCCATCAGTGAGTGGGTAGCAAATTCACCCCTCCACTTT. Protein: CAISEWVANSPLHF.